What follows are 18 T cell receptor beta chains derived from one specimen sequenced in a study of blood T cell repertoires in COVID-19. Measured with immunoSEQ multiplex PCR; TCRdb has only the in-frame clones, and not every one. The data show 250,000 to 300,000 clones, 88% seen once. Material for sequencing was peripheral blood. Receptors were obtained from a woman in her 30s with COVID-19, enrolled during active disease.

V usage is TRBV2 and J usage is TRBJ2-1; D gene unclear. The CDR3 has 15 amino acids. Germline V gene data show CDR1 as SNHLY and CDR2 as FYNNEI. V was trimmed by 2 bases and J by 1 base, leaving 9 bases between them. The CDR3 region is CASSEYALSYNEQFF. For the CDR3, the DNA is TGTGCCAGCAGTGAATACGCGTTATCCTACAATGAGCAGTTCTTC.

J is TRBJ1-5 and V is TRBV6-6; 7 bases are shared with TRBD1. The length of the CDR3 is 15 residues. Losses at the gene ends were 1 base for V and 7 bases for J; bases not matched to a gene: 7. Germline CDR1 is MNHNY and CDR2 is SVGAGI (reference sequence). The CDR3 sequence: CASSYFPQGEQPQHF. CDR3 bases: TGTGCCAGCAGTTACTTTCCGCAGGGGGAACAGCCCCAGCATTTT.

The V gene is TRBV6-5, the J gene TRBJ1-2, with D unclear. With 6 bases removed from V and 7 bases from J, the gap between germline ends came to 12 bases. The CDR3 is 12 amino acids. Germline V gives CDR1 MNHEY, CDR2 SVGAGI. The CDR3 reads CASRAGVRGYTF. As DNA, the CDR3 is TGTGCCAGCAGGGCGGGAGTTCGTGGCTACACCTTC.

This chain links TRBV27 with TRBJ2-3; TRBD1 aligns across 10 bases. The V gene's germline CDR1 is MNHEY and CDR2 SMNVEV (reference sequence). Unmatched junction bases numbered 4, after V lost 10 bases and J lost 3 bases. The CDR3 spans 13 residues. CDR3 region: CATRTGGTDTQYF. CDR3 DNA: TGTGCCACCCGGACAGGGGGGACAGATACGCAGTATTTT.

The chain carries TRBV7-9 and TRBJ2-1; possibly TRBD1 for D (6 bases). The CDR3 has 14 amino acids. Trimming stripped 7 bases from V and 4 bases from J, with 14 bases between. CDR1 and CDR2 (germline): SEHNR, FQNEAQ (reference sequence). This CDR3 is CASTIRGNYNEQFF. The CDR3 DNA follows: TGTGCCAGCACCATAAGGGGGAATTACAATGAGCAGTTCTTC.

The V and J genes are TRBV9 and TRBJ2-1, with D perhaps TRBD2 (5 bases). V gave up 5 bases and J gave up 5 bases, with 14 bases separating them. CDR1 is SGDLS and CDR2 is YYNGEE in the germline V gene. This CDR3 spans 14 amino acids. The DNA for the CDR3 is TGTGCCAGCAGAGACCTTAGAGCGGACAATGAGCAGTTCTTC. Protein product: CASRDLRADNEQFF.

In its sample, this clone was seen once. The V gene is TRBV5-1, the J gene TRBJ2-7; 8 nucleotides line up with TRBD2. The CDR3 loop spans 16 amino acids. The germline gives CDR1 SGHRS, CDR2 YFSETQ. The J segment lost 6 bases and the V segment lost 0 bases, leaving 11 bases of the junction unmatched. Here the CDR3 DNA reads TGCGCCAGCAGCTTGGGGCTAGCGGGTGGCTCGAGCGAGCAGTACTTC. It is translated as CASSLGLAGGSSEQYF.

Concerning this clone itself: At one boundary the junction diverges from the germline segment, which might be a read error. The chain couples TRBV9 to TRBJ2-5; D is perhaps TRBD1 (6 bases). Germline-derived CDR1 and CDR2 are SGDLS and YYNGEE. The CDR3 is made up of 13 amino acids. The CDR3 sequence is CASSVQGQETQYF. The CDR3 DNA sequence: TGTGCCAGTAGCGTACAGGGTCAAGAGACCCAGTACTTC.

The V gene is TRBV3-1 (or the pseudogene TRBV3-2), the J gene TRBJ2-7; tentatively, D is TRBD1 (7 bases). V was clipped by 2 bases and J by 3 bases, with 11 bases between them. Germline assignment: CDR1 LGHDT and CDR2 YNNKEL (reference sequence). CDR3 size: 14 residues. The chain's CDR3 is CASSQYRGGYEQYF. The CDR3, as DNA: TGTGCCAGCAGCCAATACAGGGGAGGCTACGAGCAGTACTTC.

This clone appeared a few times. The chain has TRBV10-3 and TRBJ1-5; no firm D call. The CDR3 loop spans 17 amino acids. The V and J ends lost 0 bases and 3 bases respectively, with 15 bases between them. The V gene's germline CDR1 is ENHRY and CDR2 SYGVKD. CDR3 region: CAISESTGIGNNQPQHF. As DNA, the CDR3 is TGTGCCATCAGTGAGTCTACCGGGATTGGGAACAATCAGCCCCAGCATTTT.

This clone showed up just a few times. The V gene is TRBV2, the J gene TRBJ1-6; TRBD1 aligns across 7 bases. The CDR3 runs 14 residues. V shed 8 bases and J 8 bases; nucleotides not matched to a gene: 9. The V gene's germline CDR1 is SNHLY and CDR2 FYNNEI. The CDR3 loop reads CASERTGVHSPLHF. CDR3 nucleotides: TGTGCCAGCGAAAGAACAGGGGTACATTCACCCCTCCACTTT.

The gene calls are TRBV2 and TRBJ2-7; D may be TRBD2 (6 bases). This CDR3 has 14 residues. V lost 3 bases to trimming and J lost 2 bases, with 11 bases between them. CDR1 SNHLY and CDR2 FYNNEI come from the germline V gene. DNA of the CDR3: TGTGCCAGCAGTGACCCGGGACTTCCCTACGAGCAGTACTTC. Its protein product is CASSDPGLPYEQYF.

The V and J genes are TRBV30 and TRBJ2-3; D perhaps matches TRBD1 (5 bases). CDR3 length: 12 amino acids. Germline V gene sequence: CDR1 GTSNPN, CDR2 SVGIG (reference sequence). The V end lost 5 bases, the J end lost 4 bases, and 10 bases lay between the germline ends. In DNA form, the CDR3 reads TGTGCCTGGGGGGCCTTCTCAGATACGCAGTATTTT. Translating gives CAWGAFSDTQYF.

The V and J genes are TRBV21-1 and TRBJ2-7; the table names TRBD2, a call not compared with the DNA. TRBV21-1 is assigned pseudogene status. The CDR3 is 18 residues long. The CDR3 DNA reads TGTGCCAGCAGCCCAAAATTCCATCCGGGACTAATTACCTACGAGCAGTACTTC. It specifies CASSPKFHPGLITYEQYF.

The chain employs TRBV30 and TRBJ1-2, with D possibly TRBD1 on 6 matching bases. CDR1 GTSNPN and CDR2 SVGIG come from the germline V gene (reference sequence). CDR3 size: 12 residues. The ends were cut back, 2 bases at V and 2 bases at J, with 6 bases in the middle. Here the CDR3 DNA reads TGTGCCTGGAGTACAGGGAACTATGGCTACACCTTC. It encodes CAWSTGNYGYTF.

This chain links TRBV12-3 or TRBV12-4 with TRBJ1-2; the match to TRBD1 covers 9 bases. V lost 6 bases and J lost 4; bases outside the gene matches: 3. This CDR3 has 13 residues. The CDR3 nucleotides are TGTGCCAGCAGGCAGACAGGGGGCTATGGCTACACCTTC. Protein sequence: CASRQTGGYGYTF.

Here the CDR3 reads CASSSGQAFYGYTF. CDR3 DNA sequence: TGTGCCAGCAGCTCGGGACAGGCTTTCTATGGCTACACCTTC. The rearrangement joins TRBV13 to TRBJ1-2, with 8 bases fitting TRBD1. Germline V gene lookup returns CDR1 PRHDT and CDR2 FYEKMQ (reference sequence). The CDR3 covers 14 residues. V lost 4 bases and J lost 4; bases outside the gene matches: 5.

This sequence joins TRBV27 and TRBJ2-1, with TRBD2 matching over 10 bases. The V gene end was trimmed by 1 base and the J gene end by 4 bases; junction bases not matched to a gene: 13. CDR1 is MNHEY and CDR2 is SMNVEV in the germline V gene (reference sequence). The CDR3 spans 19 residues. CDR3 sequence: CASSLYPPLLAGPYNEQFF. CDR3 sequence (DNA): TGTGCCAGCAGTTTATACCCACCCCTACTAGCGGGGCCATACAATGAGCAGTTCTTC.